These 10 T cell receptor beta chains originate from one sample sequenced in a study of metastatic and nonmetastatic thyroid tumors. TCRdb reanalyzed the PCR reads via MiXCR. Of 40,000 or so clones in the sample, less than 15% are singletons; the top ten hold 8% to 9.5%. Thyroid surgery took place with no prior treatment in any patient. The sequenced sample consisted of blood. Every receptor here comes from a female donor with papillary thyroid cancer or a benign thyroid nodule (not recorded which). Some clones in this sample may be carry-over from other donors' samples.

Ten or more counts support this clone. The genes are TRBV20-1 and TRBJ2-2; weak D call: TRBD2 (5 bases). This CDR3 is built from 12 residues. Trimming took off 4 bases at V and 5 bases at J, with 8 bases between the two ends. Germline CDR1 and CDR2: DFQATT and SNEGSKA (reference sequence). In DNA form, the CDR3 reads TGCAGTGCTAATCGAGGGACCGGGGAGCTGTTTTTT. Amino acid sequence: CSANRGTGELFF.

This clone occurred many times. This sequence joins TRBV19 and TRBJ1-4; 10 positions agree with TRBD1. The J segment lost 5 bases and the V segment lost 6 bases, leaving 18 bases of the junction unmatched. The germline V gene has CDR1 LNHDA and CDR2 SQIVND (reference sequence). The CDR3 totals 19 residues. The CDR3 DNA reads as TGTGCCAGTAGCAACCACCCGGGACAGGGGAGAAGGGGGAATGAAAAACTGTTTTTT. Translating gives CASSNHPGQGRRGNEKLFF.

This clone appeared many times. The chain recombines TRBV9 with TRBJ1-1; D may be TRBD1 (5 bases). CDR1 is SGDLS and CDR2 is YYNGEE in the germline V gene. The CDR3 is 14 amino acids. V was clipped by 2 bases and J by 3 bases, with 11 bases between them. This chain's CDR3 is CASSVATADTEAFF. CDR3 sequence (DNA): TGTGCCAGCAGCGTCGCGACAGCGGACACTGAAGCTTTCTTT.

The table lists this clone with a few counts. This specimen includes other DNA sequences encoding the same CDR3. This chain connects TRBV12-3 or TRBV12-4 to TRBJ2-2; D unclear. With 8 bases removed from V and 6 bases from J, the gap between germline ends came to 19 bases. CDR3 size: 15 residues. CDR3 sequence: CASRHSNTPAGELFF. CDR3 coding DNA: TGTGCCAGCCGTCATTCGAACACGCCGGCCGGGGAGCTGTTTTTT.

This clone has ten or more counts. This may arise from a read error, as a much more abundant clone is one base away. The chain recombines TRBV6-1 with TRBJ1-1; unclear D gene. The germline V gene has CDR1 MNHNS and CDR2 SASEGT. The ends were cut back, 11 bases at V and 6 bases at J, with 19 bases in the middle. This CDR3 region has 13 residues. The CDR3 DNA is TGTGCCTTCGGGCCCGGGAGGGTGGCTGAAGCTTTCTTT. Protein sequence: CAFGPGRVAEAFF.

Worth noting for this clone: A clone one base away is much larger, so this may be a read error. The chain couples TRBV14 to TRBJ2-3, with D unclear. The germline V gene encodes CDR1 SGHDN and CDR2 FVKESK. Trimming removed 4 bases from V and 4 bases from J, with 9 bases in between. The CDR3 consists of 13 residues. This CDR3 reads CASSRQTSDTQYF. The CDR3 DNA reads TGTGCCAGCAGCCGTCAGACGTCAGATACGCAGTATTTT.

This clone was counted only a few times. A junction end diverges from the germline sequence, so it may reflect a read error. The rearrangement joins TRBV28 to TRBJ2-7; D is uncertain. The CDR3 length is 14 residues. CDR1 MDHEN and CDR2 SYDVKM come from the germline V gene. The CDR3 is CASSFGLGYYEQYF. CDR3 nucleotide sequence: TGCGCCAGCAGTTTTGGGTTGGGTTACTACGAGCAGTACTTC.

Many counts were recorded for this clone. This rearrangement joins TRBV28 to TRBJ2-3; D is perhaps TRBD1 (7 bases). Germline V gene sequence: CDR1 MDHEN, CDR2 SYDVKM. Trimming removed 3 bases at V and 2 bases at J, with 12 bases between. The CDR3 covers 15 residues. The CDR3 region is CASSFRGDVTDTQYF. Here the CDR3 DNA reads TGTGCCAGCAGTTTCAGGGGGGACGTCACAGATACGCAGTATTTT.

The chain combines TRBV3-1 with TRBJ1-1, with a tentative D call TRBD1 (5 bases). CDR3 length: 15 amino acids. Germline V gene sequence: CDR1 LGHDT, CDR2 YNNKEL (reference sequence). V was clipped by 0 bases and J by 4 bases, with 12 bases between them. CDR3 region: CASSQELGRATEAFF. The CDR3 DNA follows: TGTGCCAGCAGCCAAGAGTTGGGGCGGGCCACTGAAGCTTTCTTT.

This clone has a count of ten or more. This same CDR3 is encoded by further DNA sequences in the sample. The genes are TRBV5-1 and TRBJ2-1; D is undetermined. Germline V gives CDR1 SGHRS, CDR2 YFSETQ. This CDR3 comprises 12 residues. V was clipped by 0 bases and J by 6 bases, with 4 bases between them. The CDR3 DNA is TGCGCCAGCAGCTTGGTTGTCAATGAGCAGTTCTTC. Translated, it gives CASSLVVNEQFF.